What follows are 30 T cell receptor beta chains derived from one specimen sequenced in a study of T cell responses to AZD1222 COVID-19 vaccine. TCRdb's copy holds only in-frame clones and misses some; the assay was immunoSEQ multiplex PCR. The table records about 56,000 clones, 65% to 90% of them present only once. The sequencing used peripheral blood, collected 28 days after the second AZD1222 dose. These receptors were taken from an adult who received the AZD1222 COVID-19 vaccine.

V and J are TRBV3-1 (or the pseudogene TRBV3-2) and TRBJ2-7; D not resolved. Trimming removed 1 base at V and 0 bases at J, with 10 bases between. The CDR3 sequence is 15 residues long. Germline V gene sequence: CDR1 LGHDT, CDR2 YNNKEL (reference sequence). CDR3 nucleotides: TGTGCCAGCAGCCAAGCAGGCGACAACTCCTACGAGCAGTACTTC. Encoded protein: CASSQAGDNSYEQYF.

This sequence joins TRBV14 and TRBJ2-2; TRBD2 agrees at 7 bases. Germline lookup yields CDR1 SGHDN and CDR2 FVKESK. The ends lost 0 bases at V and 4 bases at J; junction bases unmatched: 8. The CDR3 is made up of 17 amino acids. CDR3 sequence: CASSQDRGGGGTGELFF. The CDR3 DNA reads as TGTGCCAGCAGCCAAGATAGAGGCGGGGGTGGCACCGGGGAGCTGTTTTTT.

This CDR3 is CASSLSGTGISPLHF. The DNA of the CDR3 is TGTGCCAGCAGTTTGTCCGGGACAGGGATTTCACCCCTCCACTTT. The V and J genes are TRBV28 and TRBJ1-6; 9 bases match TRBD1. The CDR3 has 15 amino acids. CDR1 MDHEN and CDR2 SYDVKM come from the germline V gene. V dropped 3 bases and J dropped 9; count of bases not matched to a gene: 6.

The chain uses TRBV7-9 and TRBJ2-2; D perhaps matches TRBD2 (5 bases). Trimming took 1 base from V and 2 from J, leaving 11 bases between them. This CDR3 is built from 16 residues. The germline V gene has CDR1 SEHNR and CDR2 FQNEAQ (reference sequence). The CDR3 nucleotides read TGTGCCAGCAGCTTAGAGGGTAGCGTAAACACCGGGGAGCTGTTTTTT. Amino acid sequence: CASSLEGSVNTGELFF.

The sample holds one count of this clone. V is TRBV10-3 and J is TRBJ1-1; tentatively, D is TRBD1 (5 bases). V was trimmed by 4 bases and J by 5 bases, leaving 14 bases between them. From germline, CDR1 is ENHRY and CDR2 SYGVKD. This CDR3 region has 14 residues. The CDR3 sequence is CAISARVEATEAFF. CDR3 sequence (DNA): TGTGCCATCAGTGCCAGGGTTGAGGCGACTGAAGCTTTCTTT.

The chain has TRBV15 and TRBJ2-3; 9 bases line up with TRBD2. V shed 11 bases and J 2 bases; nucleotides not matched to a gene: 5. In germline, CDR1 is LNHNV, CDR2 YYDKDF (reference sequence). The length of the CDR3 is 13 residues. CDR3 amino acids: CAFRLADTDTQYF. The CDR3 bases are TGTGCCTTTAGACTAGCGGACACAGATACGCAGTATTTT.

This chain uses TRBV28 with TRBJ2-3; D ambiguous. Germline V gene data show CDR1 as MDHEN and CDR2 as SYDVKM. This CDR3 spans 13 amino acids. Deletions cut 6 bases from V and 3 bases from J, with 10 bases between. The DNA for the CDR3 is TGTGCCAGCAGGCCGGGTGGTACAGATACGCAGTATTTT. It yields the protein CASRPGGTDTQYF. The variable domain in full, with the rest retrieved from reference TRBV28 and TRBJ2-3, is DVKVTQSSRYLVKRTGEKVFLECVQDMDHENMFWYRQDPGLGLRLIYFSYDVKMKEKGDIPEGYSVSREKKERFSLILESASTNQTSMYLCASRPGGTDTQYFGPGTRLTVL.

The CDR3 loop is CASSQDPGRGNYGYTF. CDR3 bases: TGTGCCAGCAGCCAAGATCCCGGCAGGGGGAACTATGGCTACACCTTC. J is TRBJ1-2 and V is TRBV4-2; 7 bases map to TRBD1. Per germline, CDR1 LGHNA and CDR2 YNFKEQ. With V trimmed by 0 bases and J by 2 bases, 6 bases remained unmatched. The CDR3 has 16 residues.

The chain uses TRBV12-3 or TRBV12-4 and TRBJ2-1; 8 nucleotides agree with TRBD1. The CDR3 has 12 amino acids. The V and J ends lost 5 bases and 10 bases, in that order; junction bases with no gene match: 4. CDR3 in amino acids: CASSQGQGEQFF. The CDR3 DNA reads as TGTGCCAGCAGTCAAGGACAGGGAGAGCAGTTCTTC.

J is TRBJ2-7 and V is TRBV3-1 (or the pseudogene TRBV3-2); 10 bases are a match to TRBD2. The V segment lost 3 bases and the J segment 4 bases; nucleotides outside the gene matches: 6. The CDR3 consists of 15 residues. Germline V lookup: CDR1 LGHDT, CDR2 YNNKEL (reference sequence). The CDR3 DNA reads TGTGCCAGCAGCCACGTAGCGGGGGGCCAGTACGAGCAGTACTTC. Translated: CASSHVAGGQYEQYF.

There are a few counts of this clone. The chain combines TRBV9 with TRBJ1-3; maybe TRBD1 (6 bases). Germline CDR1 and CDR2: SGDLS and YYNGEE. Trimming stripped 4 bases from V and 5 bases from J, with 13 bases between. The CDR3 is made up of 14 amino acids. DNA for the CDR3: TGTGCCAGCAGCCCAGGACAGATTAGAAACACCATATATTTT. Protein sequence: CASSPGQIRNTIYF.

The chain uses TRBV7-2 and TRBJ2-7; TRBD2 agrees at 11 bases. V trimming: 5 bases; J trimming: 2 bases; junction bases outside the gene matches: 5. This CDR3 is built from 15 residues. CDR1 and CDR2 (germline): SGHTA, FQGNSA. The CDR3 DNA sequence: TGTGCCAGCAGCACCCCTAGCGGGGGGACCTACGAGCAGTACTTC. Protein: CASSTPSGGTYEQYF.

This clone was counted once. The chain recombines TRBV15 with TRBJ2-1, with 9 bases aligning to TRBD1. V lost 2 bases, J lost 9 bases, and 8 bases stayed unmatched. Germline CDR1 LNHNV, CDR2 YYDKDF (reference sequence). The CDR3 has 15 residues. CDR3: CATSRTGTGPPEQFF. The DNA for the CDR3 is TGTGCCACCAGCAGAACCGGGACAGGGCCTCCTGAGCAGTTCTTC.

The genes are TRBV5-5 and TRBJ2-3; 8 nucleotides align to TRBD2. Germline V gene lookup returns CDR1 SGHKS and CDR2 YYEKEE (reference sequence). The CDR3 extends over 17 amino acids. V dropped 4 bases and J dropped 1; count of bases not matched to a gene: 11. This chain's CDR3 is CASSPYSGSGGTDTQYF. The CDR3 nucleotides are TGTGCCAGCAGCCCCTATAGTGGTAGCGGGGGCACAGATACGCAGTATTTT.

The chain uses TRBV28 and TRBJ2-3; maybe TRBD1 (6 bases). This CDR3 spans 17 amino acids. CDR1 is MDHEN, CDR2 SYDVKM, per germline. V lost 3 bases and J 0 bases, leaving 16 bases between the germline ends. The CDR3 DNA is TGTGCCAGCAGTTTTTCCTCAGGGGATTCTAGCACAGATACGCAGTATTTT. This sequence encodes CASSFSSGDSSTDTQYF.

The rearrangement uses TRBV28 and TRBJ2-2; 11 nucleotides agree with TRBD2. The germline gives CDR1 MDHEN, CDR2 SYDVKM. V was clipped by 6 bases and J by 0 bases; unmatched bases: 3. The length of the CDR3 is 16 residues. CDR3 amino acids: CASRTTSGTNTGELFF. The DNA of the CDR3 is TGTGCCAGCAGAACGACTAGCGGGACGAACACCGGGGAGCTGTTTTTT.

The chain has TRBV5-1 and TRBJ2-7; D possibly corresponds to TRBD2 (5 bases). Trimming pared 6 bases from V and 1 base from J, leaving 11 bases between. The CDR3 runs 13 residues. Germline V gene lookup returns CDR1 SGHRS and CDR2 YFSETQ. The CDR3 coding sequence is TGCGCCAGCACCACTACGGGATCCTACGAGCAGTACTTC. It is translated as CASTTTGSYEQYF. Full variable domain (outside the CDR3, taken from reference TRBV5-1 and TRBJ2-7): KAGVTQTPRYLIKTRGQQVTLSCSPISGHRSVSWYQQTPGQGLQFLFEYFSETQRNKGNFPGRFSGRQFSNSRSEMNVSTLELGDSALYLCASTTTGSYEQYFGPGTRLTVT.

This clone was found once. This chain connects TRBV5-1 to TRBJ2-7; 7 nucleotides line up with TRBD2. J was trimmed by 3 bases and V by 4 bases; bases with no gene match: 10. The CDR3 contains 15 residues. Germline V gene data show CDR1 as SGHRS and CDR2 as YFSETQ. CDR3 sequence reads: CASSPLPSGVYEQYF. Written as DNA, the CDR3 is TGCGCCAGCAGCCCCCTCCCCAGCGGGGTCTACGAGCAGTACTTC.

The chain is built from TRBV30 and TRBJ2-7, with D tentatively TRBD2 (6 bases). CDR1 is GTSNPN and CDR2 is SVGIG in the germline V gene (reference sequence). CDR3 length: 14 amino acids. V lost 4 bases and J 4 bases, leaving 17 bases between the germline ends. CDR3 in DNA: TGTGCCTGGAACCGGGGCCAGGGAGGTTACGAGCAGTACTTC. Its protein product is CAWNRGQGGYEQYF.

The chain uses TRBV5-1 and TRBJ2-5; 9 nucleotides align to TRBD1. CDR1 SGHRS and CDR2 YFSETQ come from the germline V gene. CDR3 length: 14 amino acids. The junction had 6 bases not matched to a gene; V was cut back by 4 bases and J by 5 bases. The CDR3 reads CASSGGTGIETQYF. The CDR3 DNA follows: TGCGCCAGCAGCGGGGGGACAGGGATCGAGACCCAGTACTTC.

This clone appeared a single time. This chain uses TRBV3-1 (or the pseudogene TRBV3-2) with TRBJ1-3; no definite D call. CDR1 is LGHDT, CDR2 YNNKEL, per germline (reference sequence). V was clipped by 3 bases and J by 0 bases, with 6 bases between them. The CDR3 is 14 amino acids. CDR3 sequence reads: CASSQHYSGNTIYF. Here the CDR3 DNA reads TGTGCCAGCAGCCAGCATTACTCTGGAAACACCATATATTTT.

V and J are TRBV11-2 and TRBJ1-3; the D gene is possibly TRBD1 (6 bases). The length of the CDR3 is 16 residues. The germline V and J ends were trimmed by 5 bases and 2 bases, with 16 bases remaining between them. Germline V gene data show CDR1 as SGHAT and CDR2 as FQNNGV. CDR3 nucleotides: TGTGCCAGCAGCCCAACCTTGACAGGAGCTGGAAACACCATATATTTT. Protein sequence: CASSPTLTGAGNTIYF.

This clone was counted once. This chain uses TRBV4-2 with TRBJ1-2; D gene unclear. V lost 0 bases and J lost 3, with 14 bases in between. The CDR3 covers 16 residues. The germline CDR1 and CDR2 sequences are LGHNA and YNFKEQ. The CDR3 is CASSQDLTEFHYGYTF. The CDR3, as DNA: TGTGCCAGCAGCCAAGATCTGACCGAATTTCACTATGGCTACACCTTC.

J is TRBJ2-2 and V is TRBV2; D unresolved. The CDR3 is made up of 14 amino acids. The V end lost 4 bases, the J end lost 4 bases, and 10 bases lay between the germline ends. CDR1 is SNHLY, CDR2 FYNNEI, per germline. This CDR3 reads CASSVLRVTGELFF. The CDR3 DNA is TGTGCCAGCAGTGTCCTTCGTGTCACCGGGGAGCTGTTTTTT.

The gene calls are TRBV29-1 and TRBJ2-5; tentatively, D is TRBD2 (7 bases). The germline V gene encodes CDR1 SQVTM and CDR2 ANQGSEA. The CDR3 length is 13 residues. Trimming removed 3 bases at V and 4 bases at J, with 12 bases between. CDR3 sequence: CSVDGGGGETQYF. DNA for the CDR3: TGCAGCGTTGACGGGGGAGGGGGAGAGACCCAGTACTTC.

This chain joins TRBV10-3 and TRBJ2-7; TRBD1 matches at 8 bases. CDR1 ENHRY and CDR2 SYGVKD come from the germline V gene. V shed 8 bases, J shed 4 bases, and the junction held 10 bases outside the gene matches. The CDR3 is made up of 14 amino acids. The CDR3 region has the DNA TGTGCCATCCGGAGGGGACAGGAGGATTACGAGCAGTACTTC. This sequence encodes CAIRRGQEDYEQYF.

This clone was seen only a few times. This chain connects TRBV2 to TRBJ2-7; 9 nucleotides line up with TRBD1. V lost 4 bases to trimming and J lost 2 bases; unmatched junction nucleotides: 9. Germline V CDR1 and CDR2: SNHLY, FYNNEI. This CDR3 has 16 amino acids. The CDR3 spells CASSAFSGTGTYEQYF. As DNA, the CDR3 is TGTGCCAGCAGTGCTTTTTCCGGGACAGGGACCTACGAGCAGTACTTC.

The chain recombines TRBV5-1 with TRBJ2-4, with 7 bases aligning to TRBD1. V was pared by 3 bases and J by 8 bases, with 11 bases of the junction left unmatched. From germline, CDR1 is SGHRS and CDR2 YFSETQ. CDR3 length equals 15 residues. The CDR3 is CASSYSGQDYDIQYF. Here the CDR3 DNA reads TGCGCCAGCAGCTACTCTGGACAGGATTACGACATTCAGTACTTC.

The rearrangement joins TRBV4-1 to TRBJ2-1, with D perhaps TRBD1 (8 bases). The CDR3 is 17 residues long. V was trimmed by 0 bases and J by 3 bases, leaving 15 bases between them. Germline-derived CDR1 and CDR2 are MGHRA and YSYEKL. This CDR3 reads CASSQDRTGGDYNEQFF. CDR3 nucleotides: TGCGCCAGCAGCCAAGATCGAACAGGGGGGGACTACAATGAGCAGTTCTTC.

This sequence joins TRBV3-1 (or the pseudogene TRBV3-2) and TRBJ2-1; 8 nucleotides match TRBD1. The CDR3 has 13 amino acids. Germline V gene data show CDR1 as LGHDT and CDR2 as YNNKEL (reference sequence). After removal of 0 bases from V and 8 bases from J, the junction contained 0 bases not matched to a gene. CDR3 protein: CASSQETGDEQFF. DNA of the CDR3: TGTGCCAGCAGCCAAGAGACAGGGGATGAGCAGTTCTTC.